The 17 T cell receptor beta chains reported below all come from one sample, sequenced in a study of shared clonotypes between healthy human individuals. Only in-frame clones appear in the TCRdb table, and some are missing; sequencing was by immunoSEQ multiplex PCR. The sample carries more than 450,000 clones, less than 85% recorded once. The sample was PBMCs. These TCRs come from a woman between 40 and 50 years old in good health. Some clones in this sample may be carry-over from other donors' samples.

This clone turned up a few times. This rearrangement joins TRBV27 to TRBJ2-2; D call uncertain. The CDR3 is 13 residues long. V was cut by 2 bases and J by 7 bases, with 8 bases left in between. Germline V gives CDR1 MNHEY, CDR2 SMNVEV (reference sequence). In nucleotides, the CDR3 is TGTGCCAGCAGTTTAAGTCTTGGCGGGGAGCTGTTTTTT. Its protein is CASSLSLGGELFF.

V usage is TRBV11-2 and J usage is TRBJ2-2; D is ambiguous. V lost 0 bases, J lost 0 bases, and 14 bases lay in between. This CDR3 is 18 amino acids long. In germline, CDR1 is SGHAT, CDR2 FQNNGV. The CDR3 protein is CASSLDLGRAANTGELFF. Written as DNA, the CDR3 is TGTGCCAGCAGCTTAGATCTCGGCAGAGCCGCGAACACCGGGGAGCTGTTTTTT.

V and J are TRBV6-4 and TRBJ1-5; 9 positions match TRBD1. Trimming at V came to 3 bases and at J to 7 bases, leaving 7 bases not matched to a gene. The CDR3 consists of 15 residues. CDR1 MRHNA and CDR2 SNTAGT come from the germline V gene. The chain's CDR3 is CASSELQGARQPQHF. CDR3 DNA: TGTGCCAGCAGTGAACTACAGGGGGCCCGCCAGCCCCAGCATTTT.

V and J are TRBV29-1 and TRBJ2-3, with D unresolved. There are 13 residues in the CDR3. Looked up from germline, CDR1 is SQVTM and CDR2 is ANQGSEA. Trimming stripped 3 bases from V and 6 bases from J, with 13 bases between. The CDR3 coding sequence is TGCAGCGTTGACTCTAGTGTGGGCGATACGCAGTATTTT. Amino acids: CSVDSSVGDTQYF.

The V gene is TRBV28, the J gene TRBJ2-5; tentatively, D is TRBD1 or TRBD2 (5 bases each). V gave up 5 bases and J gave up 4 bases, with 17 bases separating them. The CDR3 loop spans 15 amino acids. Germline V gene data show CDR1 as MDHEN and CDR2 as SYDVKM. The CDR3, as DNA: TGTGCCAGCAGTAACCGGGTGGCGAGGGGAGAGACCCAGTACTTC. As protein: CASSNRVARGETQYF.

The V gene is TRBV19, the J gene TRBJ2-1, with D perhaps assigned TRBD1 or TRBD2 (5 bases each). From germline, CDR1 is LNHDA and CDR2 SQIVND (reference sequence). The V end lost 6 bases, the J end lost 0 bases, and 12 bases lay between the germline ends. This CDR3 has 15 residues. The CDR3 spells CASSLGTTSYNEQFF. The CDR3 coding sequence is TGTGCCAGTAGCCTCGGGACCACCTCCTACAATGAGCAGTTCTTC.

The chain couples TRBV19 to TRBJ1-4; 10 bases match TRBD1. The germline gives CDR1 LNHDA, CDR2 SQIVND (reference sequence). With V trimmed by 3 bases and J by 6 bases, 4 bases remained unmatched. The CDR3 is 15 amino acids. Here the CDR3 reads CASSITGTGDEKLFF. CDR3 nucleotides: TGTGCCAGTAGTATCACCGGGACAGGGGATGAAAAACTGTTTTTT.

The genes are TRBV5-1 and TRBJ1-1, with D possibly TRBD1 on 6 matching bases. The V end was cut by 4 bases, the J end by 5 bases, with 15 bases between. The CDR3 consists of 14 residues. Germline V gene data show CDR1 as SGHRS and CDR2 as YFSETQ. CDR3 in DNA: TGCGCCAGCAGCCTGCAGGGGACAATTACTGAAGCTTTCTTT. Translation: CASSLQGTITEAFF. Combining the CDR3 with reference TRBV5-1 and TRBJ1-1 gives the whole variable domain KAGVTQTPRYLIKTRGQQVTLSCSPISGHRSVSWYQQTPGQGLQFLFEYFSETQRNKGNFPGRFSGRQFSNSRSEMNVSTLELGDSALYLCASSLQGTITEAFFGQGTRLTVV.

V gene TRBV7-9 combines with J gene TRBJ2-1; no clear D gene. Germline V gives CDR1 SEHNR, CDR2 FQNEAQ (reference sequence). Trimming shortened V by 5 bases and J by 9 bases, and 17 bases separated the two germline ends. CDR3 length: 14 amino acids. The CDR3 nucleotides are TGTGCCAGCAGCCCAGCCCTAGACTTAGGTGAGCAGTTCTTC. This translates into CASSPALDLGEQFF.

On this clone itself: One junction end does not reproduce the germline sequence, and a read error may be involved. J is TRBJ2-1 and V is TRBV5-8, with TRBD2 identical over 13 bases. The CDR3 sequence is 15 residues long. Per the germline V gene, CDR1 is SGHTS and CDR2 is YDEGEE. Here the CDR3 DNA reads TGTGTCAGCAGCCAAGGACTAGCGGGAGTTGCTGAGCAGTTCTTC. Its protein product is CVSSQGLAGVAEQFF.

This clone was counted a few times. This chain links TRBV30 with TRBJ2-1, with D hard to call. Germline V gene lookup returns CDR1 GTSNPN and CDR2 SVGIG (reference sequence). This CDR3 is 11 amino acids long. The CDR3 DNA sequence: TGTGCTCAAAGCTCCTACAATGAGCAGTTCTTC. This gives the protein CAQSSYNEQFF.

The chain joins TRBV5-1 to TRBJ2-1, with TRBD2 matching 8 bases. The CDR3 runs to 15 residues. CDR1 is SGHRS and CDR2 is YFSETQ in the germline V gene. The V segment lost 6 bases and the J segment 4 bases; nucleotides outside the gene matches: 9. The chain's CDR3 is CASTPGLAGYNEQFF. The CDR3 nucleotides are TGCGCCAGCACCCCAGGACTAGCAGGTTACAATGAGCAGTTCTTC.

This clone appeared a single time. CDR3 protein: CASSQSPGENIQYF. The CDR3, as DNA: TGCGCCAGCAGCCAGAGTCCGGGAGAAAACATTCAGTACTTC. The genes are TRBV4-1 and TRBJ2-4, with TRBD2 as a possible D gene (6 bases). Germline loops: CDR1 MGHRA, CDR2 YSYEKL. Trimming took 3 bases from V and 5 from J, leaving 11 bases between them. The CDR3 is 14 amino acids.

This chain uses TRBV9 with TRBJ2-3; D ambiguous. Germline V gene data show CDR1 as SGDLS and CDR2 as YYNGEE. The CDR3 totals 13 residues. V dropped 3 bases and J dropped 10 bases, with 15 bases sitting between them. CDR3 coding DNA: TGTGCCAGCAGCGCTACCACCGCCATGGCGCAGTATTTT. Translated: CASSATTAMAQYF.

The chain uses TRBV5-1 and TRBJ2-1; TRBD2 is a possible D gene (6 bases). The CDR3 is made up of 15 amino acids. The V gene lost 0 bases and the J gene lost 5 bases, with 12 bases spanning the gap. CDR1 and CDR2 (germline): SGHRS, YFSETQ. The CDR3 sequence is CASSLAPGANNEQFF. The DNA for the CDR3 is TGCGCCAGCAGCTTGGCGCCGGGAGCGAACAATGAGCAGTTCTTC.

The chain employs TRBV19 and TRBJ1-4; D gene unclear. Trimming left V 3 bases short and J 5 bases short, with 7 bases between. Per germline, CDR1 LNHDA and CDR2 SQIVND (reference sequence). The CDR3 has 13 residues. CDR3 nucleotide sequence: TGTGCCAGTAGTATTATCAGGAATGAAAAACTGTTTTTT. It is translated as CASSIIRNEKLFF.

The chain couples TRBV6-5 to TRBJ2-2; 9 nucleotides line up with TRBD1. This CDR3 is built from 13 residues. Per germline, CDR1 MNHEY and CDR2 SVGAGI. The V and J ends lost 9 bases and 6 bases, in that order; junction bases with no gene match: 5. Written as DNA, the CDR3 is TGTGCCAGTGGGACAGGGTGGGCCGGGGAGCTGTTTTTT. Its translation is CASGTGWAGELFF.